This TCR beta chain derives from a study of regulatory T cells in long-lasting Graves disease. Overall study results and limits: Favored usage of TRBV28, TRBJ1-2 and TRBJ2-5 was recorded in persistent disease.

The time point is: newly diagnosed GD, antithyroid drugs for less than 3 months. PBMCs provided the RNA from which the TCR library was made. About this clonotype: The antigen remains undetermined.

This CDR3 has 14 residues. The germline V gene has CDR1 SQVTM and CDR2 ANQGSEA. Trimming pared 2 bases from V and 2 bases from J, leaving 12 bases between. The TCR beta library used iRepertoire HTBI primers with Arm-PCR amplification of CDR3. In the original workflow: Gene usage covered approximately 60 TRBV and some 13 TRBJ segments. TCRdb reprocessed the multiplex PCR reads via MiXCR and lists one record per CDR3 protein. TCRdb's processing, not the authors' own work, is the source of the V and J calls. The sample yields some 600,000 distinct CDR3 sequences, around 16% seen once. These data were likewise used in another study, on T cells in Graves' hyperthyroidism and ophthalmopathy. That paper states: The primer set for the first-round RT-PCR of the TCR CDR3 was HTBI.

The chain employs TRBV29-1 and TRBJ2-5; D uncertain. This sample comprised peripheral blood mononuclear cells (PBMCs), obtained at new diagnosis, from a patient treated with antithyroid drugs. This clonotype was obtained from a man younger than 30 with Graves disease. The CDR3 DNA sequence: TGCAGCGTTGAATGGCTATCTTTTCAAGAGACCCAGTACTTC. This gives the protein CSVEWLSFQETQYF.